This is a list of T cell receptor beta chains from one sample in a study of OX40 agonist ivuxolimab in advanced cancers. Data came from immunoSEQ multiplex PCR; TCRdb stores just in-frame clones and leaves some out. The repertoire holds roughly 76,000 clones, with over 80% as singletons. The starting material was CD4+ or CD8+ T cells sorted from blood, obtained in a trial of the OX40 agonist ivuxolimab. The receptors here all came from an adult with an advanced solid tumor such as melanoma, head and neck, liver or kidney cancer. CDR3s include the opening cysteine and the closing phenylalanine or tryptophan. D genes are given only for firm matches. Clone size is not always given. Where it is, it says once, few, many or a class for expanded clones.

j_call d_call clone_size v_call cdr3_nt cdr3_aa
TRBJ2-4 TRBD2 NA TRBV19 TGTGCCAGTAGTATAACTCTTGGACTAGCGGGAGGAGGGGTCATTCAGTACTTC CASSITLGLAGGGVIQYF
TRBJ2-5 TRBD2 NA TRBV28 TGTGCCAGCAGTTCTAGCGGGAAACTCCAAGAGACCCAGTACTTC CASSSSGKLQETQYF
TRBJ2-7 TRBD2 NA TRBV7-2 TGTGCCAGCAGCTTCGCAGCGGGAGGGCCTTACTACGAGCAGTACTTC CASSFAAGGPYYEQYF
TRBJ2-1 TRBD2 NA TRBV7-2 TGTGCCAGCAGCTTAGGGACTAGCGTTCGGAGCTCCTACAATGAGCAGTTCTTC CASSLGTSVRSSYNEQFF
TRBJ1-2 TRBD1 once TRBV28 TGTGCCAGCAGTTTATCCGGGACAGGCCCCTACGGCTACACCTTC CASSLSGTGPYGYTF
TRBJ2-5 TRBD1 NA TRBV4-1 TGCGCCAGCAGCCACACAACAACAGGGGGGAGACGGTCCCAGTACTTC CASSHTTTGGRRSQYF
TRBJ2-7 NA NA TRBV9 TGTGCCAGCAGCTTTCGGGACACCCGGTCCTACGAGCAGTACTTC CASSFRDTRSYEQYF
TRBJ1-1 NA NA TRBV28 TGTGCCAGCAGGCTCGGGGGTAAGGAAGCTTTCTTT CASRLGGKEAFF
TRBJ2-5 TRBD2 NA TRBV6-6 TGTGCCAGCAGACGTCCTTGGGCGGGGGGCGTGGAGACCCAGTACTTC CASRRPWAGGVETQYF
TRBJ2-1 NA NA TRBV29-1 TGCAGCATTGGGACAATAGACTACAATGAGCAGTTCTTC CSIGTIDYNEQFF
TRBJ1-2 NA NA TRBV6-6 TGTGCCAGCAGTTACTCGCAGGGAAGCTACACCTTC CASSYSQGSYTF
TRBJ2-1 NA few TRBV19 TGTGCCAGTAGTATGGGATTGGGGGGTAATGAGCAGTTCTTC CASSMGLGGNEQFF
TRBJ2-3 TRBD1 NA TRBV15 TGTGCCACCAGCAGAGATGGGGACAGGTTCACAGATACGCAGTATTTT CATSRDGDRFTDTQYF
TRBJ2-1 NA NA TRBV27 TGTGCCAGCAGCGAATTTAGCGCTACCTACAATGAGCAGTTCTTC CASSEFSATYNEQFF
TRBJ1-5 TRBD1 many TRBV19 TGTGCCAGTACCACGACAGGGGCATGGCAGCCCCAGCATTTT CASTTTGAWQPQHF
TRBJ2-3 NA NA TRBV7-9 TGTGCCAGCAGGTCCCGCCCGGGGGCCAGCGCAGATACGCAGTATTTT CASRSRPGASADTQYF
TRBJ2-3 NA NA TRBV7-7 TGTGCTAGCAGCTTCGAATTCACAGATACGCAGTATTTT CASSFEFTDTQYF
TRBJ2-3 TRBD2 NA TRBV7-2 TGTGCCAGCAGCTGGGGACTAGCGGGAGCCGAGGGTACGCAGTATTTT CASSWGLAGAEGTQYF
TRBJ2-2 TRBD2 NA TRBV5-4 TGTGCCAGCAGCCCTGGACTAGACGGGTACACCGGGGAGCTGTTTTTT CASSPGLDGYTGELFF
TRBJ2-1 NA once TRBV18 TGTGCCAGCTCCCCTCCAGGTAGCTCCTACAATGAGCAGTTCTTC CASSPPGSSYNEQFF
TRBJ1-5 TRBD1 NA TRBV6-5 TGTGCCAGCAGGTCGGGACAGCCTAATCAGCCCCAGCATTTT CASRSGQPNQPQHF
TRBJ2-5 TRBD1 NA TRBV13 TGTGCCAGCAGCCCCGGGACAGTCACGGAGACCCAGTACTTC CASSPGTVTETQYF
TRBJ1-5 TRBD1 NA TRBV5-1 TGCGCCAGCAGCGTACAGGGGGGCCAGCCCCAGCATTTT CASSVQGGQPQHF
TRBJ1-1 TRBD1 NA TRBV6-5 TGTGCCAGCAGTTACGACAGGGGGCCGGGCACTGAAGCTTTCTTT CASSYDRGPGTEAFF
TRBJ2-1 NA NA TRBV6-4 TGTGCCAGCAGTGACTCGGTGGACAACACCAATGAGCAGTTCTTC CASSDSVDNTNEQFF
TRBJ2-2 TRBD1 NA TRBV4-3 TGCGCCAGCAGCCAATGGCAGGGGGCAAATACCGGGGAGCTGTTTTTT CASSQWQGANTGELFF
TRBJ1-2 NA few TRBV14 TGTGCCAGCAGCCAAGCGGGGAGCGGCTACACCTTC CASSQAGSGYTF
TRBJ2-7 TRBD2 NA TRBV30 TGTGCCTGGGACCCGGGACTAGCGGGATCCTACGAGCAGTACTTC CAWDPGLAGSYEQYF
TRBJ1-6 TRBD1 once TRBV7-6 TGTGCCAGCAGCCCGACAGGGGGCCTATATAATTCACCCCTCCACTTT CASSPTGGLYNSPLHF
TRBJ2-5 TRBD2 NA TRBV10-2 TGCGCCAGCAGTGGGGTGGGACTAGCGGGGGAGAAAGAGACCCAGTACTTC CASSGVGLAGEKETQYF
TRBJ2-1 NA NA TRBV7-2 TGTGCCAGCAGCCTTGACTTCTGGGAGCAGTTCTTC CASSLDFWEQFF
TRBJ1-1 NA NA TRBV6-5 TGTGCCAGCAGTACCTTGGACGGATACACTGAAGCTTTCTTT CASSTLDGYTEAFF
TRBJ1-4 NA NA TRBV4-3 TGCGCCAGCAGCCAAGACAGGGGCGAACTGTTTTTT CASSQDRGELFF
TRBJ2-1 TRBD2 once TRBV19 TGTGCCAGTAGTCCTAGCGGGAGGGCCTCCTACAATGAGCAGTTCTTC CASSPSGRASYNEQFF
TRBJ1-6 NA once TRBV27 TGTGCCAGCAGTTTCTTTAGCTCCTATAATTCACCCCTCCACTTT CASSFFSSYNSPLHF
TRBJ1-4 TRBD1 NA TRBV2 TGTGCCAGCAGGGAGACAGGGATCGAAAAACTGTTTTTT CASRETGIEKLFF
TRBJ1-6 TRBD1 NA TRBV7-9 TGTGCCAGCAGCCCCCGGACAGGGGAAAGCTCCTATAATTCACCCCTCCACTTT CASSPRTGESSYNSPLHF
TRBJ1-4 NA NA TRBV19 TGTGCCAGTAGGGAACAGGGCCTCCTCGGAAAACTGTTTTTT CASREQGLLGKLFF
TRBJ2-5 NA NA TRBV6-6 TGTGCCAGCAGTTACAACCCCCTGGGGCACCAAGAGACCCAGTACTTC CASSYNPLGHQETQYF
TRBJ1-4 TRBD1 NA TRBV4-1 TGCGCCAGCAGCCAAGATGTTACAGGGGGTCCTAATGAAAAACTGTTTTTT CASSQDVTGGPNEKLFF
TRBJ2-2 TRBD2 once TRBV2 TGTGCCAGCAGCCTAGCGGACATATACACCGGGGAGCTGTTTTTT CASSLADIYTGELFF
TRBJ2-7 TRBD2 NA TRBV7-2 TGTGCCAGCAGCCACAAACCAGCAGCGGGAGCGGCCCACGAGCAGTACTTC CASSHKPAAGAAHEQYF
TRBJ2-6 TRBD1 NA TRBV18 TGTGCCAGCTCACCTGGACAGGGGCTCGACTCTGGGGCCAACGTCCTGACTTTC CASSPGQGLDSGANVLTF
TRBJ2-3 TRBD2 NA TRBV15 TGTGCCACCAGCAGAGATTTGATTAGCGGGGTAACCACAGATACGCAGTATTTT CATSRDLISGVTTDTQYF
TRBJ2-5 TRBD2 NA TRBV11-1 TGTGCCAGCAGCCCTGGACTAGCGGGAGAGGAGACCCAGTACTTC CASSPGLAGEETQYF
TRBJ1-1 NA NA TRBV21-1 TGTGCCAGCAGCAAAGAAGGACAGGTCAAAGCTTTCTTT CASSKEGQVKAFF
TRBJ2-2 NA NA TRBV9 TGTGCCAGCAGCGTATCCTGGGGTACGTGGGGCACCGGGGAGCTGTTTTTT CASSVSWGTWGTGELFF
TRBJ2-3 NA NA TRBV6-5 TGTGCCAGCACGATTGGGGGCACAGATACGCAGTATTTT CASTIGGTDTQYF
TRBJ2-5 TRBD2 NA TRBV11-3 TGTGCCAGCAGCTTGGGTAGCGGGAGGGCCAGAGAGACCCAGTACTTC CASSLGSGRARETQYF
TRBJ1-5 TRBD1 NA TRBV2 TGTGCCAGCAGGGCCGGGACAGCTTCCAATAGCAATCAGCCCCAGCATTTT CASRAGTASNSNQPQHF
TRBJ1-2 TRBD1 once TRBV27 TGTGCCAGCAGTTTATCGATAGACAGGGATAGCGGCTACACCTTC CASSLSIDRDSGYTF
TRBJ1-1 TRBD1 NA TRBV7-9 TGTGCCAGCACCGGGACAGGGTGGGAGGAAGCTTTCTTT CASTGTGWEEAFF
TRBJ1-6 TRBD1 NA TRBV9 TGTGCCAGCAGCGTAGGGCCAGGGGGAAACTCACCCCTCCACTTT CASSVGPGGNSPLHF
TRBJ1-6 TRBD1 NA TRBV5-8 TGTGCCAGTGGACAGGGCTATAATTCACCCCTCCACTTT CASGQGYNSPLHF
TRBJ1-1 NA few TRBV28 TGTGCCAGCAGTTCGGGGGCCCCCACTGAAGCTTTCTTT CASSSGAPTEAFF